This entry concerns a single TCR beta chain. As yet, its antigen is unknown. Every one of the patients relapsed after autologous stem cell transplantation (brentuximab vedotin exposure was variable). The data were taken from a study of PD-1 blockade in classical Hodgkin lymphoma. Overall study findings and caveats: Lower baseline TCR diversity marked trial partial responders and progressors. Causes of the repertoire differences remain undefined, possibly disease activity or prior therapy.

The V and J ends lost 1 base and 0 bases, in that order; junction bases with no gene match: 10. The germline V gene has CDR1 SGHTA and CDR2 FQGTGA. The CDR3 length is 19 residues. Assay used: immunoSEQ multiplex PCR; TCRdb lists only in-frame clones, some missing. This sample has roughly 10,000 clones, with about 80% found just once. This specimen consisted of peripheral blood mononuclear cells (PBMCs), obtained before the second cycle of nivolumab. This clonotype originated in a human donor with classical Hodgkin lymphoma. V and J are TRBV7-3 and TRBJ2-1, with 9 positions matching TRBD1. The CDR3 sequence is CASSLRDRDYLSSYNEQFF. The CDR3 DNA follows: TGTGCCAGCAGCTTAAGGGACAGGGACTACCTAAGCTCCTACAATGAGCAGTTCTTC.